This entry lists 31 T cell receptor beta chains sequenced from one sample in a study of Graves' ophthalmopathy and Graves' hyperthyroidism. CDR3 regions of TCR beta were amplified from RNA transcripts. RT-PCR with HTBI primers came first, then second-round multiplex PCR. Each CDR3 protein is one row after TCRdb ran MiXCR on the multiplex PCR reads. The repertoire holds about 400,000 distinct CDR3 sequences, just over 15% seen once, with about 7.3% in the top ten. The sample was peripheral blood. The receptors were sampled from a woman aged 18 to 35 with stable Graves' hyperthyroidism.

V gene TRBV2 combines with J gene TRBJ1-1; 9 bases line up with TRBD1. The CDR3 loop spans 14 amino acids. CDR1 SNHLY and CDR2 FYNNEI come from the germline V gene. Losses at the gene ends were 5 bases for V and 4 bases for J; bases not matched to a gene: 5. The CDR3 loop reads CASSQQGAFTEAFF. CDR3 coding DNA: TGTGCCAGCAGTCAACAGGGGGCTTTCACTGAAGCTTTCTTT.

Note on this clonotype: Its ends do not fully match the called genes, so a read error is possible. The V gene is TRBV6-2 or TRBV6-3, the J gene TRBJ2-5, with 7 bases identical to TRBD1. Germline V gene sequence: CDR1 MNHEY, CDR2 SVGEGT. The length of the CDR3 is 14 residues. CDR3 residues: CASKTGTAQETQDF. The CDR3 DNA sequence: TGTGCCAGCAAGACCGGGACAGCCCAAGAGACCCAGGACTTC.

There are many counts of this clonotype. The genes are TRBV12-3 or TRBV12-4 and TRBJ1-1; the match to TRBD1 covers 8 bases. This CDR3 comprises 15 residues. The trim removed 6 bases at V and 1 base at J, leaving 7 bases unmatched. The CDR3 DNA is TGTGCCAGCAGCCAGGGGGCCAGGCGGAACACTGAAGCTTTCTTT. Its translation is CASSQGARRNTEAFF.

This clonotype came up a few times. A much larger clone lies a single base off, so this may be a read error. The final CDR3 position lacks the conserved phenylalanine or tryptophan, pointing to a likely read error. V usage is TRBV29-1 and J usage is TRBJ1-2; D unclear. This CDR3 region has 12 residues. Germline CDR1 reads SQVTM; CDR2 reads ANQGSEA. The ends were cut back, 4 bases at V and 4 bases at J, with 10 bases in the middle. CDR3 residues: CSVADKGYGYTS. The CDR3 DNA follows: TGCAGCGTTGCGGATAAAGGCTATGGCTACACCTCC.

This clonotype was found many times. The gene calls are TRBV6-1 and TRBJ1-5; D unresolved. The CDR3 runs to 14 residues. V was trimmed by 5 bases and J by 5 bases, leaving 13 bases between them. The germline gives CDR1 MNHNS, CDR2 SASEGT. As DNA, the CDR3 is TGTGCCAGCAGTCCCTGGACGGAGGATCAGCCCCAGCATTTT. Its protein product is CASSPWTEDQPQHF.

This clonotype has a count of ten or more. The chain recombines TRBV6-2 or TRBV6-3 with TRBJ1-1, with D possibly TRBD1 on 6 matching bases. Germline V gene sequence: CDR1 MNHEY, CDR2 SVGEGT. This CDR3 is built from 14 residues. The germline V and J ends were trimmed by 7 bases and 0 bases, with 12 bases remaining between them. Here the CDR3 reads CASNEDSLNTEAFF. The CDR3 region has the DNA TGTGCCAGCAATGAGGACAGCCTGAACACTGAAGCTTTCTTT.

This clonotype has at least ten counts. The CDR3 loop reads CASRMTAGTEAFF. CDR3 coding DNA: TGTGCCAGCAGGATGACCGCGGGCACTGAAGCTTTCTTT. The chain employs TRBV11-2 and TRBJ1-1; D remains unclear. V lost 6 bases and J lost 4, with 12 bases in between. From germline, CDR1 is SGHAT and CDR2 FQNNGV. The CDR3 has 13 residues. Full variable domain (remainder filled in from reference TRBV11-2 and TRBJ1-1): EAGVAQSPRYKIIEKRQSVAFWCNPISGHATLYWYQQILGQGPKLLIQFQNNGVVDDSQLPKDRFSAERLKGVDSTLKIQPAKLEDSAVYLCASRMTAGTEAFFGQGTRLTVV.

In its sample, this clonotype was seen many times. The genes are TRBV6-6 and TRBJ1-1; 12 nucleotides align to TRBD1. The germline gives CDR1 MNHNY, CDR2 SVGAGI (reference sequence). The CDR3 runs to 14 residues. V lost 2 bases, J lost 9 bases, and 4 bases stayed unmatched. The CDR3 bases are TGTGCCAGCAGTTACGGGACAGGGGGCGGTAAAGCTTTCTTT. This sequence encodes CASSYGTGGGKAFF.

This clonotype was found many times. The CDR3 DNA sequence: TGTGCCAGCAGTTACGCGACAGGGGACTCCTACGAGCAGTACTTC. Its translation: CASSYATGDSYEQYF. The chain employs TRBV6-2 or TRBV6-3 and TRBJ2-7; 8 nucleotides line up with TRBD1. Looked up from germline, CDR1 is MNHEY and CDR2 is SVGEGT. This CDR3 has 15 amino acids. V was clipped by 2 bases and J by 0 bases; unmatched bases: 3.

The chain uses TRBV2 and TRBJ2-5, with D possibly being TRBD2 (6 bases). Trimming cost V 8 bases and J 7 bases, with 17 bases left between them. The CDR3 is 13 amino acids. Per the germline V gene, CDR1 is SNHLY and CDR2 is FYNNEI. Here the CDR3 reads CASEGLKYGTQYF. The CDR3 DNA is TGTGCCAGCGAGGGACTCAAATATGGGACCCAGTACTTC.

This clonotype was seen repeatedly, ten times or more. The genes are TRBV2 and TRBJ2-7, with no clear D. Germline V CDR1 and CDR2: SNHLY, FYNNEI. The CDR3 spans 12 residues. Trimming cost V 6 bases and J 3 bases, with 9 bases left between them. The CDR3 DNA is TGTGCCAGCAGGGCAGCCGTCTACGAGCAGTACTTC. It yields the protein CASRAAVYEQYF.

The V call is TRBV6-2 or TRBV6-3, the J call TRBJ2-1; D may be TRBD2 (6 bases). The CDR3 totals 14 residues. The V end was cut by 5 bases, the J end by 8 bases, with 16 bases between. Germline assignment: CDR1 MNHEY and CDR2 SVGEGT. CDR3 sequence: CASSITGTYHEQFF. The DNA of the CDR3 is TGTGCCAGCAGTATAACCGGGACTTACCATGAGCAGTTCTTC.

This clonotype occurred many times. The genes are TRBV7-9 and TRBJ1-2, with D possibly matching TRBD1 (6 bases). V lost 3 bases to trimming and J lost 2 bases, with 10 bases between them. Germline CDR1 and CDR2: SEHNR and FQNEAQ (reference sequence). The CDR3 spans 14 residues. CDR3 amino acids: CASSFGGSNYGYTF. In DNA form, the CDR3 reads TGTGCCAGCAGCTTCGGGGGCAGCAACTATGGCTACACCTTC.

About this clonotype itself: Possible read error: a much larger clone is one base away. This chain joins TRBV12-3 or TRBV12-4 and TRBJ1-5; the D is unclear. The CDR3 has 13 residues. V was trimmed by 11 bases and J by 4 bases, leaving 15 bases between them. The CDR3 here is CAGKGVGNQPQHF. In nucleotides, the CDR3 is TGTGCCGGTAAGGGTGTGGGGAATCAGCCCCAGCATTTT.

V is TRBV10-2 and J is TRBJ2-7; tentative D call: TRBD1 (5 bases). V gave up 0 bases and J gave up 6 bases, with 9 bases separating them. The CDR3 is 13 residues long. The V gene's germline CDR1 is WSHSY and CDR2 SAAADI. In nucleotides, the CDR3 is TGCGCCAGCAGTGAGTCGGTAGGGGCCGAGCAGTACTTC. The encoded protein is CASSESVGAEQYF.

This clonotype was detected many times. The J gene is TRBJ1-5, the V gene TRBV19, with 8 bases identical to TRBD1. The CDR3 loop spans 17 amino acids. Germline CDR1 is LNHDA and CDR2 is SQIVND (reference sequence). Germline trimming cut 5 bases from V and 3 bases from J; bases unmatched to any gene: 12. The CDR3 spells CASSDYGQGGNNQPQHF. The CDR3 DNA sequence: TGTGCCAGTAGTGATTACGGACAGGGTGGTAACAATCAGCCCCAGCATTTT.

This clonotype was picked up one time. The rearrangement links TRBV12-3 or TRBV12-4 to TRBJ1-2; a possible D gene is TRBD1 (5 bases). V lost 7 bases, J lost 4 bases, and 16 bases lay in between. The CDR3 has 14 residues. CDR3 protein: CASTNDGGSYGYTF. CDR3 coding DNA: TGTGCCAGCACCAACGATGGGGGGAGCTATGGCTACACCTTC.

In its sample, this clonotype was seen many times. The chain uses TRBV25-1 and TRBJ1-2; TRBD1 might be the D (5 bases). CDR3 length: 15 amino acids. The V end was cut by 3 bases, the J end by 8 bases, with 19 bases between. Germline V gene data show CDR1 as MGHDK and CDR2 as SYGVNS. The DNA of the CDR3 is TGTGCCAGCAGTGATTTTTATGGGGGTCTCAAGGGCTACACCTTC. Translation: CASSDFYGGLKGYTF.

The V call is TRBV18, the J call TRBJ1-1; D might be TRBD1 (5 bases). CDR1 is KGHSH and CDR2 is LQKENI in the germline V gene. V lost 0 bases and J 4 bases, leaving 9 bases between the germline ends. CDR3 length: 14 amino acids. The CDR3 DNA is TGTGCCAGCTCACCACCGGGGGGGTCCACTGAAGCTTTCTTT. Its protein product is CASSPPGGSTEAFF.

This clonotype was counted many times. For the CDR3, the DNA is TGTGCCACTGAAGAAAGGGCGTTCACTGAAGCTTTCTTT. Its protein is CATEERAFTEAFF. The chain employs TRBV2 and TRBJ1-1; D gene ambiguous. V was shortened by 10 bases and J by 4 bases, with 16 bases between the two germline ends. The CDR3 has 13 residues. Germline V gene sequence: CDR1 SNHLY, CDR2 FYNNEI.

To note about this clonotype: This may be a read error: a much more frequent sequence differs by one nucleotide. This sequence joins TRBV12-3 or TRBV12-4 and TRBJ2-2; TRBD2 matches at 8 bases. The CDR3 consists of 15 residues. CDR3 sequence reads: CASTRRGANTRELFF. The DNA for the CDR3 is TGTGCCAGCACGCGGCGGGGGGCGAACACCCGGGAGCTGTTTTTT.

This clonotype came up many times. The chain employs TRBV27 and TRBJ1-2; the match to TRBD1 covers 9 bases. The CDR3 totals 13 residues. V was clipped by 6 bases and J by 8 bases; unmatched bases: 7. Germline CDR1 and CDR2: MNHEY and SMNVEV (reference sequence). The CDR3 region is CASRKRTGEGYTF. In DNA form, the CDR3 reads TGTGCCAGCAGGAAGCGGACAGGGGAAGGCTACACCTTC.

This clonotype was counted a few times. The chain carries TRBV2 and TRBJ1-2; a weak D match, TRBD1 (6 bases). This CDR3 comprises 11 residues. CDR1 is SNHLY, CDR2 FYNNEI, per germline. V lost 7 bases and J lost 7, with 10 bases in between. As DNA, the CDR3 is TGTGCCAGCATAAGGGGGTTTGGCTACACCTTC. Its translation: CASIRGFGYTF.

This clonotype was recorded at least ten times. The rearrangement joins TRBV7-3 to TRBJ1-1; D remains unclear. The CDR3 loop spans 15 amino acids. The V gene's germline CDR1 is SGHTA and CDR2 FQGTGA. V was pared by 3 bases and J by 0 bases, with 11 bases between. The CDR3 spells CASSFGPSLNTEAFF. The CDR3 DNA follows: TGTGCCAGCAGCTTCGGACCGTCTCTGAACACTGAAGCTTTCTTT.

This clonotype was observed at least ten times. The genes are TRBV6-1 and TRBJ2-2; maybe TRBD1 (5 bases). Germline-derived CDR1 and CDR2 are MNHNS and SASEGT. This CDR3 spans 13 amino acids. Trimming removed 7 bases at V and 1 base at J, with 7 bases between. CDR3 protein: CASNRGNTGELFF. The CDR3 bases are TGTGCCAGCAATAGGGGGAACACCGGGGAGCTGTTTTTT.

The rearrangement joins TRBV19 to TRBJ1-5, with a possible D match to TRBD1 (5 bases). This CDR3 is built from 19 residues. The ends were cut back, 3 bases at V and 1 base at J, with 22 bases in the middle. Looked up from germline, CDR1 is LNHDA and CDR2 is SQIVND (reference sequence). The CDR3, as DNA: TGTGCCAGTAGTATGGTTGAGGGACTCTGGGTCGGGAGCAATCAGCCCCAGCATTTT. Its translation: CASSMVEGLWVGSNQPQHF.

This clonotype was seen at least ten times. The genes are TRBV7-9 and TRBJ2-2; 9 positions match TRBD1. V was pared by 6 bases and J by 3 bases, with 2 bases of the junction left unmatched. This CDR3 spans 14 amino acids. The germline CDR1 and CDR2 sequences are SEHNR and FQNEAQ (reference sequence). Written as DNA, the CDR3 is TGTGCCAGCAGACGGGACAGGGACACCGGGGAGCTGTTTTTT. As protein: CASRRDRDTGELFF.

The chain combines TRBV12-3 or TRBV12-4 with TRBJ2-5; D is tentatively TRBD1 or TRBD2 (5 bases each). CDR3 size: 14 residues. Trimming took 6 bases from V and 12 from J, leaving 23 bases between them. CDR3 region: CASRPSWDEKQKYF. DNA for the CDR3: TGTGCCAGCAGGCCGAGTTGGGACGAAAAGCAAAAGTACTTC.

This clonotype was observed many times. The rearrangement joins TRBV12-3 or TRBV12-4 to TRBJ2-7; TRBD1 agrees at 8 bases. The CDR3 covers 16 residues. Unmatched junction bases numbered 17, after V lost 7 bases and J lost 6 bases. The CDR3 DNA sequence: TGTGCCAGCAATTGGGGGACAGGACCCTTGGGGCCCGAGCAGTACTTC. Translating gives CASNWGTGPLGPEQYF.

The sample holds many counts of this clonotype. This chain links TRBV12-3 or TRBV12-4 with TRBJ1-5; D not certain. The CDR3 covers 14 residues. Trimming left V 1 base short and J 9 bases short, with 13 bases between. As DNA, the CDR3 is TGTGCCAGCAGTTTAGTACCCTTCTTTGGGCCCCAGCATTTT. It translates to CASSLVPFFGPQHF.

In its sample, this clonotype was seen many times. The CDR3 region has the DNA TGTGCCATCAGTACAGGGGACGGCTACACCTTC. Translating gives CAISTGDGYTF. The rearrangement uses TRBV10-3 and TRBJ1-2; 7 bases agree with TRBD1. The CDR3 totals 11 residues. The V gene end was trimmed by 5 bases and the J gene end by 8 bases; junction bases not matched to a gene: 2. Germline assignment: CDR1 ENHRY and CDR2 SYGVKD.